A selection of T cell receptor beta chains follows, all from one sample in a study of cytomegalovirus exposure and HLA in healthy donors. Clones were read by immunoSEQ multiplex PCR, and TCRdb kept only the in-frame ones, dropping some. Here the sample spans roughly 250,000 clones, 75% to 90% being singletons. What was sequenced was PBMCs. These receptors originate from a girl aged 2-10 years in good health and CMV-seronegative. CDR3s include the opening cysteine and the closing phenylalanine or tryptophan. Fields, in order: V gene, J gene, D gene, clone size, CDR3 protein, CDR3 DNA. D genes are given only for firm matches. Size is stated for part of the rows, as once, few or many counts, or as a class when the clone is expanded.

v_gene: TRBV19
j_gene: TRBJ1-4
d_gene: -
abundance: -
CDR3aa: CASNRGTGGEKLFF
CDR3nt: TGTGCCAGTAATAGGGGGACGGGCGGTGAAAAACTGTTTTTT

v_gene: TRBV7-7
j_gene: TRBJ2-7
d_gene: TRBD2
abundance: once
CDR3aa: CASSPQLAGGGEQYF
CDR3nt: TGTGCCAGCAGCCCCCAGCTAGCGGGAGGAGGTGAGCAGTACTTC

v_gene: TRBV25-1
j_gene: TRBJ2-1
d_gene: TRBD2
abundance: -
CDR3aa: CASSEWEGSNEQFF
CDR3nt: TGTGCCAGCAGTGAATGGGAGGGTTCGAATGAGCAGTTCTTC

v_gene: TRBV27
j_gene: TRBJ1-2
d_gene: -
abundance: few
CDR3aa: CASSQRGYGYTF
CDR3nt: TGTGCCAGCAGTCAAAGGGGTTATGGCTACACCTTC

v_gene: TRBV28
j_gene: TRBJ1-1
d_gene: TRBD1
abundance: -
CDR3aa: CASSLPGQGNTEAFF
CDR3nt: TGTGCCAGCAGCCTACCGGGACAGGGGAACACTGAAGCTTTCTTT

v_gene: TRBV7-9
j_gene: TRBJ1-1
d_gene: -
abundance: -
CDR3aa: CASSLGFGTAYLLYTEAFF
CDR3nt: TGTGCCAGCAGCTTAGGATTTGGAACAGCTTATCTTTTATACACTGAAGCTTTCTTT

v_gene: TRBV6-1
j_gene: TRBJ2-7
d_gene: -
abundance: -
CDR3aa: CAAVGQNSYEQYF
CDR3nt: TGTGCCGCCGTCGGACAGAACTCCTACGAGCAGTACTTC

v_gene: TRBV4-2
j_gene: TRBJ2-1
d_gene: -
abundance: -
CDR3aa: CASSQEEGAGLVDEQFF
CDR3nt: TGTGCCAGCAGCCAAGAGGAAGGGGCGGGGTTAGTCGATGAGCAGTTCTTC

v_gene: TRBV7-7
j_gene: TRBJ2-5
d_gene: -
abundance: -
CDR3aa: CASSLTTVQETQYF
CDR3nt: TGTGCCAGCAGCTTAACCACAGTTCAAGAGACCCAGTACTTC

v_gene: TRBV28
j_gene: TRBJ2-1
d_gene: TRBD1
abundance: -
CDR3aa: CASSPGQNPYNEQFF
CDR3nt: TGTGCCAGCAGCCCGGGACAGAATCCTTACAATGAGCAGTTCTTC

v_gene: TRBV5-1
j_gene: TRBJ2-2
d_gene: -
abundance: few
CDR3aa: CASSLLSGTNTGELFF
CDR3nt: TGCGCCAGCAGCCTACTTAGCGGTACGAACACCGGGGAGCTGTTTTTT

v_gene: TRBV7-9
j_gene: TRBJ1-2
d_gene: -
abundance: -
CDR3aa: CASSLYNYGYTF
CDR3nt: TGTGCCAGCAGCTTGTATAACTATGGCTACACCTTC

v_gene: TRBV27
j_gene: TRBJ2-1
d_gene: TRBD2
abundance: once
CDR3aa: CASSLGFSGSYNEQFF
CDR3nt: TGTGCCAGCAGTTTAGGGTTTAGCGGGAGTTACAATGAGCAGTTCTTC

v_gene: TRBV23-1
j_gene: TRBJ2-7
d_gene: TRBD2
abundance: -
CDR3aa: CASSQPPGTSDLYEQYF
CDR3nt: TGCGCCAGCAGTCAACCCCCCGGGACTAGCGATCTCTACGAGCAGTACTTC

v_gene: TRBV4-1
j_gene: TRBJ2-1
d_gene: -
abundance: -
CDR3aa: CASSQDHSYNEQFF
CDR3nt: TGCGCCAGCAGCCAAGACCACTCCTACAATGAGCAGTTCTTC

v_gene: TRBV5-1
j_gene: TRBJ2-5
d_gene: TRBD2
abundance: -
CDR3aa: CASSFGGSYGETQYF
CDR3nt: TGCGCCAGCAGCTTCGGCGGGAGCTACGGAGAGACCCAGTACTTC

v_gene: TRBV29-1
j_gene: TRBJ2-5
d_gene: -
abundance: -
CDR3aa: CSVEGRGVQQETQYF
CDR3nt: TGCAGCGTTGAGGGCAGGGGCGTTCAACAAGAGACCCAGTACTTC

v_gene: TRBV28
j_gene: TRBJ2-7
d_gene: TRBD2
abundance: -
CDR3aa: CASSRPSGINHEQYF
CDR3nt: TGTGCCAGCAGCCGACCTAGCGGGATTAACCACGAGCAGTACTTC

v_gene: TRBV7-9
j_gene: TRBJ1-2
d_gene: TRBD1
abundance: -
CDR3aa: CASRSAGDSPTLYGYTF
CDR3nt: TGTGCCAGCAGATCAGCGGGGGACAGCCCGACACTCTATGGCTACACCTTC

v_gene: TRBV6-5
j_gene: TRBJ1-2
d_gene: -
abundance: once
CDR3aa: CASSYGRGYGYTF
CDR3nt: TGTGCCAGCAGTTACGGTCGCGGGTATGGCTACACCTTC

v_gene: TRBV6-5
j_gene: TRBJ2-1
d_gene: TRBD1
abundance: -
CDR3aa: CASRAGGLSYNEQFF
CDR3nt: TGTGCCAGCAGAGCAGGGGGCCTTTCCTACAATGAGCAGTTCTTC

v_gene: TRBV6-5
j_gene: TRBJ2-3
d_gene: -
abundance: once
CDR3aa: CATRRGGPDTQYF
CDR3nt: TGTGCCACCAGGAGGGGGGGACCAGATACGCAGTATTTT